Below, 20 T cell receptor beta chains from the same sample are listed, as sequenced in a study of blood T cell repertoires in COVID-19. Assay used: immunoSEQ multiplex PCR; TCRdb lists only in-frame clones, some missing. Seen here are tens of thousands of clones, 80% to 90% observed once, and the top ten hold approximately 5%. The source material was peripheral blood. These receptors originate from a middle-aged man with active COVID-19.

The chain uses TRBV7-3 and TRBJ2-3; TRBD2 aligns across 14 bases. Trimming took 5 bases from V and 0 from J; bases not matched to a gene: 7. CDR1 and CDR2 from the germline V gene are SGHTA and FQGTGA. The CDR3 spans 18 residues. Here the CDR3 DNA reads TGTGCCAGCAGCCAGACTAGCGGGGGGGCCTCTAGCACAGATACGCAGTATTTT. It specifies CASSQTSGGASSTDTQYF.

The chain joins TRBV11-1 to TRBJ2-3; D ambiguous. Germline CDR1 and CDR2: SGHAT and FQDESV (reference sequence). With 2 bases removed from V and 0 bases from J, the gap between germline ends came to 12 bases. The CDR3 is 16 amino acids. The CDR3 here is CASSLTRLESTDTQYF. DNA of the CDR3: TGTGCCAGCAGCTTAACCAGGCTGGAAAGCACAGATACGCAGTATTTT.

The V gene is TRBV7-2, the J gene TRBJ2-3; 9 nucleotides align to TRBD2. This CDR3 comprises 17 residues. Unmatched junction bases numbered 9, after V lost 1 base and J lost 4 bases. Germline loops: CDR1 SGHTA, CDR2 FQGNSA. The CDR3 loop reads CASSLVSGAGGADTQYF. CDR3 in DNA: TGTGCCAGCAGCTTAGTGAGCGGGGCGGGAGGGGCAGATACGCAGTATTTT.

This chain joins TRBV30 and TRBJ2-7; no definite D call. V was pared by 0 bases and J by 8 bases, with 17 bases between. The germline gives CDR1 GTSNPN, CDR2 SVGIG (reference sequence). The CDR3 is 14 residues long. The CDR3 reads CAWSVSPAAPKQYF. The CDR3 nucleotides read TGTGCCTGGAGTGTAAGTCCGGCAGCGCCCAAGCAGTACTTC.

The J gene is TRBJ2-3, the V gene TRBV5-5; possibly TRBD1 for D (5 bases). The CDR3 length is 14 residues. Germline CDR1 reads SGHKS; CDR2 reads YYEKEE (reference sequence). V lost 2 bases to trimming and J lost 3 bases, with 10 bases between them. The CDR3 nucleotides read TGTGCCAGCAGCTTTAGGGGTGGAACAGATACGCAGTATTTT. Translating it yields CASSFRGGTDTQYF.

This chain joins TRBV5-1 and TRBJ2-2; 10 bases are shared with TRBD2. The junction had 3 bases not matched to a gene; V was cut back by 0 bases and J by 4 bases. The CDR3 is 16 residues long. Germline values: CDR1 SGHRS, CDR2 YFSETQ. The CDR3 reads CASSLELAGITGELFF. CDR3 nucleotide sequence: TGCGCCAGCAGCTTGGAACTAGCGGGGATCACCGGGGAGCTGTTTTTT.

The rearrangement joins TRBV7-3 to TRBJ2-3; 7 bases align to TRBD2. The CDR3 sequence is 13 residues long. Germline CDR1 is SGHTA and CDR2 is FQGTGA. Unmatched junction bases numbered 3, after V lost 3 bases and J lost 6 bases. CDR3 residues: CASSFGTTDTQYF. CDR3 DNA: TGTGCCAGCAGCTTTGGGACTACCGATACGCAGTATTTT.

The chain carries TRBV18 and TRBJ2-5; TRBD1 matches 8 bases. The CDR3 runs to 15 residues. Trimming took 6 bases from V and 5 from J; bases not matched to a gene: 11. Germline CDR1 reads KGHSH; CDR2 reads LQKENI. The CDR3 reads CASSRINRDRETQYF. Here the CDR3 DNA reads TGTGCCAGCTCCCGAATTAACCGGGACAGGGAGACCCAGTACTTC.

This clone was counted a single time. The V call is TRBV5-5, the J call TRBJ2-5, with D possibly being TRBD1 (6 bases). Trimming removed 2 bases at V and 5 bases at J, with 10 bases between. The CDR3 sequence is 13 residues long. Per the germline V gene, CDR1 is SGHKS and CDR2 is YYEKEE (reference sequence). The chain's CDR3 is CASSLSRGETQYF. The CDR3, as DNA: TGTGCCAGCAGCTTAAGCAGGGGCGAGACCCAGTACTTC. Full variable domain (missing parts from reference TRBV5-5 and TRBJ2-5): DAGVTQSPTHLIKTRGQQVTLRCSPISGHKSVSWYQQVLGQGPQFIFQYYEKEERGRGNFPDRFSARQFPNYSSELNVNALLLGDSALYLCASSLSRGETQYFGPGTRLLVL.

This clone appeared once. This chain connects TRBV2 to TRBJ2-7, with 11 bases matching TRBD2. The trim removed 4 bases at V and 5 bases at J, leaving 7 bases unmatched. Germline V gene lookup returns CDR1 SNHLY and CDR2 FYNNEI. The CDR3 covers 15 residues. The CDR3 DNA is TGTGCCAGCAGTGGTCGGGCTAGCGGGGGGCACGAGCAGTACTTC. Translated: CASSGRASGGHEQYF.

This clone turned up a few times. The CDR3: CASSLDRGYGYTF. Written as DNA, the CDR3 is TGTGCCAGCAGCTTAGACAGGGGGTATGGCTACACCTTC. This sequence joins TRBV5-8 and TRBJ1-2; 9 bases are a match to TRBD1. The V gene end was trimmed by 2 bases and the J gene end by 5 bases; junction bases not matched to a gene: 1. There are 13 residues in the CDR3. Germline values: CDR1 SGHTS, CDR2 YDEGEE.

The CDR3 is CASSPPSGDYNEQFF. In DNA, the CDR3 is TGTGCCAGCTCACCACCAAGCGGGGACTACAATGAGCAGTTCTTC. The chain employs TRBV18 and TRBJ2-1, with TRBD2 identical over 7 bases. Germline V CDR1 and CDR2: KGHSH, LQKENI. The ends lost 0 bases at V and 3 bases at J; junction bases unmatched: 2. The CDR3 consists of 15 residues.

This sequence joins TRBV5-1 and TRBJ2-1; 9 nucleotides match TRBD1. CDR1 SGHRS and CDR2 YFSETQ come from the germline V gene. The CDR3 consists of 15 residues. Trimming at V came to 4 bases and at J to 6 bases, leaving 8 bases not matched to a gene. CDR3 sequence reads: CASSPIPGQGNEQFF. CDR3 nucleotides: TGCGCCAGCAGCCCAATTCCGGGACAGGGCAATGAGCAGTTCTTC.

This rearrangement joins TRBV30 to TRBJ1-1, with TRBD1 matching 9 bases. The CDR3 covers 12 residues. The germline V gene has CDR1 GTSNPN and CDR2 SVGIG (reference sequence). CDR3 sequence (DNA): TGTGCGTCGGGACAGGGAGGCGGTGAAGCTTTCTTT. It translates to CASGQGGGEAFF.

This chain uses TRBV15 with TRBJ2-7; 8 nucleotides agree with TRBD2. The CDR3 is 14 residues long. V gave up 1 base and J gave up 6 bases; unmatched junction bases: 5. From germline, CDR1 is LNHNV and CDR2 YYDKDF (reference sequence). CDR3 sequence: CATSRGAGVVEQYF. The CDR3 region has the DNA TGTGCCACCAGCAGAGGAGCGGGGGTAGTCGAGCAGTACTTC.

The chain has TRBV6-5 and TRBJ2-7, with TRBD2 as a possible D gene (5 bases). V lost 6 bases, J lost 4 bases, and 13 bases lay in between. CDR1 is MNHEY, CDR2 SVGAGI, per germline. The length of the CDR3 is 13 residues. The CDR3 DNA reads TGTGCCAGCAGCCTAGACGGGGAGTACGAGCAGTACTTC. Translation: CASSLDGEYEQYF.

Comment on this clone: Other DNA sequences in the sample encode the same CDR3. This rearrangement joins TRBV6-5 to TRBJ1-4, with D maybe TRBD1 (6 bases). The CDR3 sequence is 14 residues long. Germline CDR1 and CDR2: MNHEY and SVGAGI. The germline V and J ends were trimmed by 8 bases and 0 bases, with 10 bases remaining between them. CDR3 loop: CASSRTATNEKLFF. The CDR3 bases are TGTGCCAGCTCCAGGACAGCAACTAATGAAAAACTGTTTTTT.

The CDR3, as DNA: TGTGCCAGCAGCTCTCCGGGTAGCCTCTCTGGGGCCAACGTCCTGACTTTC. Protein: CASSSPGSLSGANVLTF. V gene TRBV7-3 combines with J gene TRBJ2-6; no reliable D call. Germline CDR1 SGHTA, CDR2 FQGTGA. V shed 4 bases and J shed 0 bases, with 13 bases lying between them. CDR3 length: 17 amino acids.

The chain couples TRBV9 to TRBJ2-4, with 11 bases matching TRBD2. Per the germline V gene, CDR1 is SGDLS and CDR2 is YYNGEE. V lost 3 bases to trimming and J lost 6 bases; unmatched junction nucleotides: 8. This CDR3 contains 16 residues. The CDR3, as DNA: TGTGCCAGCAGCGGCTTAGCGGGGGGGCCCGGAAACATTCAGTACTTC. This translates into CASSGLAGGPGNIQYF.

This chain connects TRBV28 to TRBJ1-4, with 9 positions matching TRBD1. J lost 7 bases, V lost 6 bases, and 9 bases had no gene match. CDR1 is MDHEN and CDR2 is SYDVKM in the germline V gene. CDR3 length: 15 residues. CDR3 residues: CASSTGGAAGEKLFF. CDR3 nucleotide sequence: TGTGCCAGCAGCACAGGGGGCGCGGCTGGTGAAAAACTGTTTTTT.